This T cell receptor beta chain derives from a study of shared clonotypes between healthy human individuals. CDR1 is MDHEN and CDR2 is SYDVKM in the germline V gene. The CDR3 runs 14 residues. The V end lost 2 bases, the J end lost 0 bases, and 8 bases lay between the germline ends. Note on this clone: This CDR3 is also generated by other DNA sequences in the sample.

Sequencing used immunoSEQ multiplex PCR; TCRdb keeps in-frame clones, though not all of them. The repertoire holds 1.4 million or so clones, with about 98.5% as singletons. The receptor's source is a man in his thirties or forties in good health. Material: naive CD4+ T cells sorted from blood. Regarding subset: CD45RA+ positively selected. The chain carries TRBV28 and TRBJ2-7; D gene uncertain. As DNA, the CDR3 is TGTGCCAGCAGTTTAGAGAGAGTCTCCTACGAGCAGTACTTC. It encodes CASSLERVSYEQYF.